This section outlines one TCR beta chain sequence together with its context. The CDR3 has 21 residues. This sample was included in a study of T cell changes during pregnancy in multiple sclerosis. Here immunoSEQ multiplex PCR was the method, and the copy in TCRdb shows in-frame clones only, minus some. The table lists tens of thousands of clones, about 92% of them singletons. The chain employs TRBV21-1 and TRBJ1-5. TRBV21-1 is reported as a pseudogene. This TCR came from a female donor with multiple sclerosis, enrolled in a pregnancy study. This material consisted of CD4+ T cells from peripheral blood mononuclear cells, taken in the third trimester of pregnancy. CDR3 nucleotide sequence: TGTGCCAGCAGCTTACTACTAAGCGGTTCGGGGGGCCGTAGTTGTAATCAGCCCCAGCATTTT. Its translation: CASSLLLSGSGGRSCNQPQHF.